This TCR beta chain was sequenced in a study of blood T cell repertoires in COVID-19. Across the whole study: COVID-19 samples, acute and convalescent, were from the United States, Italy and Spain. Sources were T cells, B-cell-depleted T cells, or PBMCs; the material itself was cDNA or gDNA.

Original processing methods: Estimation of nucleated cell counts relied on the amplification of reference gene primers. The method was immunoSEQ multiplex PCR; TCRdb's version includes in-frame clones alone and lacks a portion of them. The V and J calls and clone size come from that table; D and trimming were worked out from the DNA. The sample yields a few hundred thousand clones, 82% seen once. The sequenced material came from peripheral blood. The sequence derives from a woman younger than 35 with acute or convalescent COVID-19.

The CDR3: CASSLTILQGSTQYF. The CDR3 DNA follows: TGTGCCAGCAGCCTCACGATTTTACAGGGCTCGACGCAGTATTTT. V usage is TRBV3-1 (or the pseudogene TRBV3-2) and J usage is TRBJ2-3; a possible D gene is TRBD1 (6 bases). The CDR3 runs to 15 residues. The germline gives CDR1 LGHDT, CDR2 YNNKEL (reference sequence). The V end was cut by 4 bases, the J end by 9 bases, with 20 bases between.